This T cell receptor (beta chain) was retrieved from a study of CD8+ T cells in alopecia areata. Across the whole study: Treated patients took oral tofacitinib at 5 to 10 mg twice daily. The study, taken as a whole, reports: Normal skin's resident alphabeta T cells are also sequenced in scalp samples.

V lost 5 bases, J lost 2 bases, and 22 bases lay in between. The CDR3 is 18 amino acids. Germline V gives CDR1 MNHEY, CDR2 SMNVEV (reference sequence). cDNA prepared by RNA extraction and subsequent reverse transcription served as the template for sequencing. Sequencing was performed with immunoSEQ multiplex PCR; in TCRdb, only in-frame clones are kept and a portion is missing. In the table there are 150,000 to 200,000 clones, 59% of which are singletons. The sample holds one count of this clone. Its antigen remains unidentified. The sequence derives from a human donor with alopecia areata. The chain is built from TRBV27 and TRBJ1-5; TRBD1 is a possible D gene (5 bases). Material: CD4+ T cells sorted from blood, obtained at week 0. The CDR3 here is CASSPGTPFRGGNQPQHF. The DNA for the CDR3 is TGTGCCAGCAGTCCCGGGACGCCATTCCGTGGGGGCAATCAGCCCCAGCATTTT.